Each of the 22 T cell receptor beta chains below was sequenced from the same sample in a study of post-analysis software for immune sequencing data. General study results and limits: Controls showed lower frequencies than patients for 5 or 6 TRBV segments, and TRBV5-6, TRBV5-1 and TRBV20-1 were among these.

These receptors' antigens are unknown. cDNA libraries of TCR beta carried unique molecular identifiers. TCRdb reanalysed the PCR reads using MiXCR and keeps one entry per CDR3 protein. The sample has approximately 770,000 distinct CDR3 sequences; around 42% are singletons. Specimen: blood. Receptors were obtained from a girl aged 10 to 17 with multiple sclerosis.

This clonotype has just a few counts. The V call is TRBV6-2 or TRBV6-3, the J call TRBJ2-1, with D possibly called TRBD1 or TRBD2 (5 bases each). The CDR3 contains 18 residues. Germline V CDR1 and CDR2: MNHEY, SVGEGT. V gave up 2 bases and J gave up 3 bases, with 20 bases separating them. CDR3 protein: CASSYVSGSGTIYNEQFF. The CDR3 nucleotides are TGTGCCAGCAGTTACGTGTCTGGGTCCGGGACCATCTACAATGAGCAGTTCTTC.

The chain recombines TRBV7-9 with TRBJ1-3; TRBD1 might be the D (6 bases). This CDR3 is built from 14 residues. V dropped 3 bases and J dropped 3 bases, with 9 bases sitting between them. The germline CDR1 and CDR2 sequences are SEHNR and FQNEAQ (reference sequence). The CDR3 protein is CASSFPGDGNTIYF. CDR3 DNA: TGTGCCAGCAGCTTCCCAGGGGATGGAAACACCATATATTTT. Filled out from reference TRBV7-9 and TRBJ1-3, the complete variable domain reads DTGVSQNPRHKITKRGQNVTFRCDPISEHNRLYWYRQTLGQGPEFLTYFQNEAQLEKSRLLSDRFSAERPKGSFSTLEIQRTEQGDSAMYLCASSFPGDGNTIYFGEGSWLTVV.

Only a few counts were recorded for this clonotype. The chain's CDR3 is CASRGEGSNQPQHF. In DNA, the CDR3 is TGTGCCAGCAGGGGTGAGGGGTCCAATCAGCCCCAGCATTTT. The chain joins TRBV6-6 to TRBJ1-5; D possibly corresponds to TRBD1 (5 bases). The V gene's germline CDR1 is MNHNY and CDR2 SVGAGI (reference sequence). V lost 6 bases and J lost 3, with 12 bases in between. CDR3 length: 14 amino acids.

This clonotype was found many times. The V and J genes are TRBV20-1 and TRBJ2-3, with 8 bases lining up with TRBD2. CDR3 size: 13 residues. Germline V lookup: CDR1 DFQATT, CDR2 SNEGSKA (reference sequence). V gave up 5 bases and J gave up 4 bases; unmatched junction bases: 5. The CDR3 loop is CSAQREYADTQYF. The CDR3 DNA follows: TGCAGTGCTCAGCGGGAGTACGCAGATACGCAGTATTTT.

This clonotype turned up a few times. This chain uses TRBV6-5 with TRBJ1-2; D remains unclear. This CDR3 spans 14 amino acids. Germline V gene sequence: CDR1 MNHEY, CDR2 SVGAGI. V dropped 7 bases and J dropped 0 bases, with 12 bases sitting between them. CDR3 nucleotides: TGTGCCAGCACCCGGACGGTAGCTAACTATGGCTACACCTTC. As protein: CASTRTVANYGYTF.

This chain connects TRBV12-3 or TRBV12-4 to TRBJ1-2; a possible D gene is TRBD1 (6 bases). V was clipped by 3 bases and J by 4 bases, with 9 bases between them. The CDR3 runs 13 residues. The CDR3 spells CASSFRGAYGYTF. DNA for the CDR3: TGTGCCAGCAGTTTCCGGGGGGCCTATGGCTACACCTTC.

The chain joins TRBV20-1 to TRBJ2-1; a weak D match, TRBD1 (6 bases). Looked up from germline, CDR1 is DFQATT and CDR2 is SNEGSKA (reference sequence). The CDR3 consists of 13 residues. The V and J ends lost 2 bases and 9 bases respectively, with 14 bases between them. The chain's CDR3 is CSARSGQQAEQFF. CDR3 sequence (DNA): TGCAGTGCTAGATCTGGACAGCAGGCTGAGCAGTTCTTC.

The table lists this clonotype with a few counts. V gene TRBV29-1 combines with J gene TRBJ2-1, with D perhaps matching TRBD2 (6 bases). Germline V CDR1 and CDR2: SQVTM, ANQGSEA. This CDR3 has 12 amino acids. V was cut by 3 bases and J by 6 bases, with 9 bases left in between. The CDR3 nucleotides are TGCAGCGTTGAGGGACTTTTCAATGAGCAGTTCTTC. Its translation: CSVEGLFNEQFF.

A few counts support this clonotype. This rearrangement joins TRBV9 to TRBJ2-5, with D perhaps TRBD1 or TRBD2 (5 bases each). Germline V gene lookup returns CDR1 SGDLS and CDR2 YYNGEE. The V end was cut by 8 bases, the J end by 3 bases, with 20 bases between. The CDR3 sequence is 15 residues long. This CDR3 reads CASGTGSWTEETQYF. The DNA of the CDR3 is TGTGCCAGTGGGACGGGCAGTTGGACGGAAGAGACCCAGTACTTC.

This clonotype was detected only a few times. This chain connects TRBV29-1 to TRBJ2-7; TRBD2 matches at 14 bases. This CDR3 spans 14 amino acids. Germline V gene lookup returns CDR1 SQVTM and CDR2 ANQGSEA. Unmatched junction bases numbered 4, after V lost 4 bases and J lost 5 bases. CDR3 sequence (DNA): TGCAGCGTTGCCGGGACTAGCGGGAGAGACGAGCAGTACTTC. Translating gives CSVAGTSGRDEQYF.

The chain has TRBV10-3 and TRBJ2-5; TRBD1 aligns across 11 bases. The V segment lost 3 bases and the J segment 3 bases; nucleotides outside the gene matches: 3. Germline CDR1 is ENHRY and CDR2 is SYGVKD. The CDR3 length is 15 residues. CDR3 coding DNA: TGTGCCATCAGTGAACCGGGACAGGGGGAAGAGACCCAGTACTTC. Translating it yields CAISEPGQGEETQYF.

J is TRBJ2-1 and V is TRBV7-9, with TRBD2 identical over 9 bases. Germline-derived CDR1 and CDR2 are SEHNR and FQNEAQ (reference sequence). V was pared by 7 bases and J by 12 bases, with 16 bases of the junction left unmatched. This CDR3 has 15 residues. Here the CDR3 DNA reads TGTGCCAGCACTCTTGCGGCGGGAGGGATGGATGGGCAGTTCTTC. Translated: CASTLAAGGMDGQFF.

This clonotype was observed a handful of times. The chain carries TRBV10-3 and TRBJ2-6, with D hard to call. In germline, CDR1 is ENHRY, CDR2 SYGVKD. The CDR3 is 14 residues long. The V gene lost 3 bases and the J gene lost 6 bases, with 9 bases spanning the gap. The CDR3 loop is CAISDGREANVLTF. For the CDR3, the DNA is TGTGCCATCAGTGATGGCCGTGAGGCCAACGTCCTGACTTTC.

The chain joins TRBV20-1 to TRBJ2-7; 12 bases align to TRBD2. The V gene end was trimmed by 0 bases and the J gene end by 7 bases; junction bases not matched to a gene: 7. The CDR3 has 15 residues. CDR1 DFQATT and CDR2 SNEGSKA come from the germline V gene (reference sequence). CDR3 in DNA: TGCAGTGCTAGAGAGGCTAGCGGGAGGGCCGGGGAGCAGTACTTC. As protein: CSAREASGRAGEQYF.

This rearrangement joins TRBV20-1 to TRBJ2-7; 11 bases are a match to TRBD2. Germline CDR1 is DFQATT and CDR2 is SNEGSKA (reference sequence). The V and J ends lost 3 bases and 0 bases, in that order; junction bases with no gene match: 7. This CDR3 contains 16 residues. CDR3: CSARVPTSGSSYEQYF. For the CDR3, the DNA is TGCAGTGCTAGGGTTCCCACTAGCGGGAGCTCCTACGAGCAGTACTTC.

The rearrangement links TRBV6-6 to TRBJ2-7; D possibly corresponds to TRBD1 (7 bases). CDR3 length equals 14 residues. The V gene lost 4 bases and the J gene lost 4 bases, with 14 bases spanning the gap. Germline CDR1 MNHNY, CDR2 SVGAGI (reference sequence). The CDR3 region is CASSLGGGQYEQYF. The CDR3 DNA follows: TGTGCCAGCAGTTTAGGAGGGGGCCAGTACGAGCAGTACTTC.

This clonotype appeared a few times. V usage is TRBV27 and J usage is TRBJ2-5; D unresolved. The germline CDR1 and CDR2 sequences are MNHEY and SMNVEV (reference sequence). V lost 2 bases and J 5 bases, leaving 24 bases between the germline ends. The CDR3 has 18 residues. DNA of the CDR3: TGTGCCAGCAGTTTAATTCCTCCTACCTGGAGCGTGGGTGAGACCCAGTACTTC. Translating it yields CASSLIPPTWSVGETQYF.

This clonotype occurred a few times. The chain links TRBV6-5 to TRBJ2-1; D remains unclear. The germline gives CDR1 MNHEY, CDR2 SVGAGI. Trimming pared 4 bases from V and 4 bases from J, leaving 8 bases between. The CDR3 totals 13 residues. CDR3 sequence: CASSSAAYNEQFF. The CDR3 region has the DNA TGTGCCAGCAGTTCGGCAGCATACAATGAGCAGTTCTTC.

The chain employs TRBV7-9 and TRBJ2-7; unclear D gene. Germline V gene sequence: CDR1 SEHNR, CDR2 FQNEAQ (reference sequence). The CDR3 spans 14 residues. Trimming shortened V by 5 bases and J by 5 bases, and 16 bases separated the two germline ends. The CDR3 DNA is TGTGCCAGCAGCCACCTAGACCGGCCTCACGAGCAGTACTTC. Translated: CASSHLDRPHEQYF.

This chain links TRBV3-1 with TRBJ2-7; either TRBD1 or TRBD2 may supply D (5 bases each). CDR1 is LGHDT and CDR2 is YNNKEL in the germline V gene (reference sequence). The CDR3 has 20 residues. Trimming took 5 bases from V and 0 from J, leaving 29 bases between them. The CDR3 is CASSARPPFRRSGHSYEQYF. In DNA, the CDR3 is TGTGCCAGCAGCGCACGCCCTCCGTTTAGGCGGAGCGGACACTCCTACGAGCAGTACTTC.

V and J are TRBV14 and TRBJ2-3, with D possibly called TRBD1 or TRBD2 (5 bases each). The V gene's germline CDR1 is SGHDN and CDR2 FVKESK. Trimming cost V 5 bases and J 1 base, with 19 bases left between them. CDR3 length: 17 amino acids. CDR3 coding DNA: TGTGCCAGCAGCAAACCCGGGGCAAAGAAGGGCACAGATACGCAGTATTTT. Translated, it gives CASSKPGAKKGTDTQYF. Based on the CDR3 plus reference TRBV14 and TRBJ2-3, the full variable domain is EAGVTQFPSHSVIEKGQTVTLRCDPISGHDNLYWYRRVMGKEIKFLLHFVKESKQDESGMPNNRFLAERTGGTYSTLKVQPAELEDSGVYFCASSKPGAKKGTDTQYFGPGTRLTVL.

The chain links TRBV12-3 or TRBV12-4 to TRBJ2-3; 13 bases are shared with TRBD2. V dropped 6 bases and J dropped 2; count of bases not matched to a gene: 5. This CDR3 contains 16 residues. In DNA form, the CDR3 reads TGTGCCAGCAGGCGGACTAGCGGGAGTGACACAGATACGCAGTATTTT. Residues: CASRRTSGSDTDTQYF.